This paragraph reports one TCR beta chain. Its antigen is not identified. The data were produced by immunoSEQ multiplex PCR, yet TCRdb's version contains in-frame clones alone and is incomplete. The profile shows fewer than 200,000 clones, about 87% of them singletons. Germline assignment: CDR1 MNHEY and CDR2 SVGEGT. This CDR3 region has 16 residues. J gave up 0 bases and V 2 bases, and 3 bases lay outside the gene matches. This specimen belongs to a study of T cell responses to AZD1222 COVID-19 vaccine. Whole-study findings and limits: Unmutated regions of variants are reportedly targeted by nearly half of spike-specific TCRs. Two AZD1222 administrations were followed by greater Spike-specific TCR breadth and depth. The CD4 TCRs associated with vaccination extended across spike and predominated at 160-218 and 743-854. Just a handful of AZD1222 recipients tested seropositive at baseline.

V usage is TRBV6-2 or TRBV6-3 and J usage is TRBJ1-1; 10 nucleotides line up with TRBD1. The sample in question was peripheral blood, obtained on day 0 of AZD1222 vaccination. This sequence originates from an adult in good health. CDR3 sequence (DNA): TGTGCCAGCAGTTACGGGGACAGGGGTATGAACACTGAAGCTTTCTTT. Protein product: CASSYGDRGMNTEAFF.